This T cell receptor (beta chain) derives from a study of CD8 T cells in ankylosing spondylitis. By quantitative 5'-RACE with molecular barcodes, the TCR beta libraries were made. TCRdb fed the 5' RACE reads into MiXCR, producing one record per CDR3 protein. The sample records about 540,000 distinct CDR3 sequences, about 13% being singletons. Looked up from germline, CDR1 is MNHNY and CDR2 is SVGAGI (reference sequence). V gave up 5 bases and J gave up 3 bases, with 11 bases separating them. The CDR3 contains 13 residues. Study results and caveats: Apparently characteristic of ankylosing spondylitis blood was a TCR beta motif (eight highly homologous variants). Clones tied to disease were said to be significantly enriched in matched ankylosing spondylitis synovial fluid.

This clonotype was observed a few times. Its antigen is unknown. This TCR came from a male donor with ankylosing spondylitis. V and J are TRBV6-6 and TRBJ2-7; either TRBD1 or TRBD2 may supply D (5 bases each). Sequencing input: blood, either unsorted or a sorted T cell fraction (not recorded which). CDR3 DNA: TGTGCCAGCAGTGCAGGGAGTCTCTACGAGCAGTACTTC. This sequence encodes CASSAGSLYEQYF.